This is a list of T cell receptor beta chains from one sample in a study of blood T cell repertoires in COVID-19. Repertoires were generated with immunoSEQ multiplex PCR, while TCRdb's copy carries only in-frame clones and drops some. The sample contains about 88,000 clones, around 90% of which appear only once. What was sequenced was peripheral blood. The receptors come from a man older than 75 with acute or convalescent COVID-19. Each CDR3 is given with its conserved first and last residue. A D gene is named only where the DNA matches it firmly. Size is stated for part of the rows, as once, few or many counts, or as a class when the clone is expanded.

cdr3_nt: TGTGCCAGCAGCATGGCGGGCTGGAACTCAGATACGCAGTATTTT
cdr3_aa: CASSMAGWNSDTQYF
d_call: .
clone_size: .
v_call: TRBV7-3
j_call: TRBJ2-3

cdr3_nt: TGTGCCAGCAGCTTCAGGGGACGAAACAATGAGCAGTTCTTC
cdr3_aa: CASSFRGRNNEQFF
d_call: .
clone_size: .
v_call: TRBV11-2
j_call: TRBJ2-1

cdr3_nt: TGTGCCAGCAGCTTAGGGGCGAGTCCATCCTACGAGCAGTACTTC
cdr3_aa: CASSLGASPSYEQYF
d_call: .
clone_size: .
v_call: TRBV7-2
j_call: TRBJ2-7

cdr3_nt: TGTGCCAGCAGCTTGGGGGGACTAGCGGGAGGGCCAAGCAATGAGCAGTTCTTC
cdr3_aa: CASSLGGLAGGPSNEQFF
d_call: TRBD2
clone_size: .
v_call: TRBV5-4
j_call: TRBJ2-1

cdr3_nt: TGTGCCAGCAGCTCCTCTCCGGGACAGGGGGTCCACGAGCAGTACTTC
cdr3_aa: CASSSSPGQGVHEQYF
d_call: TRBD1
clone_size: .
v_call: TRBV7-6
j_call: TRBJ2-7

cdr3_nt: TGTGCCAGCACCACTACGGGACTAGCGGGGATAAGCTCCTACAATGAGCAGTTCTTC
cdr3_aa: CASTTTGLAGISSYNEQFF
d_call: TRBD2
clone_size: few
v_call: TRBV27
j_call: TRBJ2-1

cdr3_nt: TGTGCCAGCACCCCCTTCCCAGGGCAGAACTATGGCTACACCTTC
cdr3_aa: CASTPFPGQNYGYTF
d_call: .
clone_size: .
v_call: TRBV6-5
j_call: TRBJ1-2

cdr3_nt: TGTGCCACCTCTTCGTCAGGGGGCTCGGAAGAGACCCAGTACTTC
cdr3_aa: CATSSSGGSEETQYF
d_call: TRBD1
clone_size: .
v_call: TRBV24-1
j_call: TRBJ2-5

cdr3_nt: TGTGCCAGCAGCTTAGGCTGGAGGGGATTATTTTCCTACAATGAGCAGTTCTTC
cdr3_aa: CASSLGWRGLFSYNEQFF
d_call: .
clone_size: .
v_call: TRBV7-8
j_call: TRBJ2-1

cdr3_nt: TGTGCCAGCAGCTTAGACAGGGCCGGCGAGACCCAGTACTTC
cdr3_aa: CASSLDRAGETQYF
d_call: .
clone_size: .
v_call: TRBV7-2
j_call: TRBJ2-5

cdr3_nt: TGTGCCATCAGTGAGTCAACGGGGACAGGGGGAGAGACCCAGTACTTC
cdr3_aa: CAISESTGTGGETQYF
d_call: TRBD1
clone_size: .
v_call: TRBV10-3
j_call: TRBJ2-5

cdr3_nt: TGCGCCAGCAGCTCCATCACCAGGGTAGCAGGGGCCAACGTCCTGACTTTC
cdr3_aa: CASSSITRVAGANVLTF
d_call: .
clone_size: .
v_call: TRBV5-1
j_call: TRBJ2-6

cdr3_nt: TGTGCCGCGCCGGGACAGCAAAATGAAAAACTGTTTTTT
cdr3_aa: CAAPGQQNEKLFF
d_call: TRBD1
clone_size: .
v_call: TRBV30
j_call: TRBJ1-4

cdr3_nt: TGTGCCAGCAGCGTTGGGACATACTCCTACAATGAGCAGTTCTTC
cdr3_aa: CASSVGTYSYNEQFF
d_call: .
clone_size: once
v_call: TRBV9
j_call: TRBJ2-1

cdr3_nt: TGTGCCAGCAGTGACGGGCAGGGTAATCAGCCCCAGCATTTT
cdr3_aa: CASSDGQGNQPQHF
d_call: .
clone_size: .
v_call: TRBV2
j_call: TRBJ1-5

cdr3_nt: TGTGCCTGGATCAGTAGGATTGGGAGGACTGAAGCTTTCTTT
cdr3_aa: CAWISRIGRTEAFF
d_call: .
clone_size: .
v_call: TRBV30
j_call: TRBJ1-1

cdr3_nt: TGTGCCAGCAGCCAAGATCAGGGATACACTGAAGCTTTCTTT
cdr3_aa: CASSQDQGYTEAFF
d_call: .
clone_size: .
v_call: TRBV3-1/TRBV3-2
j_call: TRBJ1-1

cdr3_nt: TGTGCCAGCAGCTTAGACTTTAGGACAGGGTCCACTGAAGCTTTCTTT
cdr3_aa: CASSLDFRTGSTEAFF
d_call: TRBD1
clone_size: .
v_call: TRBV7-2
j_call: TRBJ1-1

cdr3_nt: TGTGCCAGTAGTACGTCTCGACAGGGGAGCTCCTATAATTCACCCCTCCACTTT
cdr3_aa: CASSTSRQGSSYNSPLHF
d_call: TRBD1
clone_size: .
v_call: TRBV19
j_call: TRBJ1-6

cdr3_nt: TGCGCCAGCAGCTCCCGGACTAGCGTTAGCACCGGGGAGCTGTTTTTT
cdr3_aa: CASSSRTSVSTGELFF
d_call: TRBD2
clone_size: .
v_call: TRBV5-1
j_call: TRBJ2-2

cdr3_nt: TGTGCCAGCTCACCACTTGGCGGGAGCTATGGCTACACCTTC
cdr3_aa: CASSPLGGSYGYTF
d_call: .
clone_size: .
v_call: TRBV18
j_call: TRBJ1-2

cdr3_nt: TGTGCCAGCAGCTACCAGGGGCTAGGTGACTACGAGCAGTACTTC
cdr3_aa: CASSYQGLGDYEQYF
d_call: .
clone_size: .
v_call: TRBV11-3
j_call: TRBJ2-7

cdr3_nt: TGTGCCAGTGAACAGAGCTCCTATAATTCACCCCTCCACTTT
cdr3_aa: CASEQSSYNSPLHF
d_call: .
clone_size: .
v_call: TRBV19
j_call: TRBJ1-6